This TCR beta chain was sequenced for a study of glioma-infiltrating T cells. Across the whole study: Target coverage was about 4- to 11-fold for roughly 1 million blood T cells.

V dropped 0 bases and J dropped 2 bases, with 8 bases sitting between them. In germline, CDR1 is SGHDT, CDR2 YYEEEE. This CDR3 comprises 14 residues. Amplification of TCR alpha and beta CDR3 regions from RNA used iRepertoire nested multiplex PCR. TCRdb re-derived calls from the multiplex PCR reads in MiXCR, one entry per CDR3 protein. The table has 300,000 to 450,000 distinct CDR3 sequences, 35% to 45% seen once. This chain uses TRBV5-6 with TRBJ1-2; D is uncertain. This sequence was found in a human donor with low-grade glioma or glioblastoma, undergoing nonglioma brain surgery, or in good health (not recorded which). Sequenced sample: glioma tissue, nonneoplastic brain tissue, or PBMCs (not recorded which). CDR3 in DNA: TGTGCCAGCAGCTTGGGCCAGAACAACTATGGCTACACCTTC. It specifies CASSLGQNNYGYTF.